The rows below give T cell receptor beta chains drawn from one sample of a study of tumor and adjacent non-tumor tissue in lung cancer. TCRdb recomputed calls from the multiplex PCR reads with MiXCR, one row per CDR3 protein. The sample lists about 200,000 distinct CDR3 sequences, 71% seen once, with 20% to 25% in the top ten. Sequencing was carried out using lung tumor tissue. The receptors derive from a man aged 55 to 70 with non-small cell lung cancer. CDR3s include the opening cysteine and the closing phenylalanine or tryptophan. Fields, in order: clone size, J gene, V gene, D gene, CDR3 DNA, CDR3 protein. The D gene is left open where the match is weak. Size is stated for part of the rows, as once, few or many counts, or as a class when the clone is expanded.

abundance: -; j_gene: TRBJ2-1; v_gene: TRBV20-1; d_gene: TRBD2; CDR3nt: TGCAGTGCTAGACATCCACAGACTAGCGGGGGCCGTGAGCAGCTCTTC; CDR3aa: CSARHPQTSGGREQLF
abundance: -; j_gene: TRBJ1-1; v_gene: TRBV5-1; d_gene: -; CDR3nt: TGCGCCAGCAGCTTAAGGGCGCGCACTGAAGCTTTCTTT; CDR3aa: CASSLRARTEAFF
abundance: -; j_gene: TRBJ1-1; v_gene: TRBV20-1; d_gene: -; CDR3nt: TGCAGTGCTAGTCAGGGGAACACTGAAGCTTTCTTT; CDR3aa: CSASQGNTEAFF
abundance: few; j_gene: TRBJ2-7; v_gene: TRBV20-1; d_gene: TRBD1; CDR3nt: TGCAGTGCGACGGACAGGGGGGGGTACGAGCAGTACTTC; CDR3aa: CSATDRGGYEQYF
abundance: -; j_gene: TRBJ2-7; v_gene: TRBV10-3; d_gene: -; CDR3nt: TGTGCCATCAGTGAGTCTTCGGGGCGCGTAAACGAGCAGTACTTC; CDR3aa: CAISESSGRVNEQYF
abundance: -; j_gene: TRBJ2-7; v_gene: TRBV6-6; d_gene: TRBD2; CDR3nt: TGTGCCAGCGCCACCCAGGCTAGCGGGAGGGGTTACGAGCAGTACTTC; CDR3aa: CASATQASGRGYEQYF
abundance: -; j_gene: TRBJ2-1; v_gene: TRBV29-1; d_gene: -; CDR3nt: TGCAGCGTCGGACAGTCAAACTCCTACAATGAGCAGTTCTTC; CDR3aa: CSVGQSNSYNEQFF
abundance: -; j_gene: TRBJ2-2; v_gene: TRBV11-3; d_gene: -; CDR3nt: TGTGCCAGCAGCCCCCCATTATCACTAAGACCGAACACCGGGGAGCTGTTCTTT; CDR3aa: CASSPPLSLRPNTGELFF
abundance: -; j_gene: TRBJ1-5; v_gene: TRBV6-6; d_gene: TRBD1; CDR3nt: TGCGCCAGCAGTAACCCGACAGGGAGCAATCAGCCCCAGCAATTT; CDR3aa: CASSNPTGSNQPQQF
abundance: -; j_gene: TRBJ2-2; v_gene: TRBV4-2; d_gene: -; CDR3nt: TGTGCCAGCTGCCTCGGGTTCGGGCCGAACACCGGGGAGTTGTTTTTT; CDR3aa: CASCLGFGPNTGELFF
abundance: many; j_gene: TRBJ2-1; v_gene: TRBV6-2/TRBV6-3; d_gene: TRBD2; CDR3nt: TGTGCCAGCACCCCCCCAGCGACTAGCTGGTCCTACAATGAGCAGTTCTTC; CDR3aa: CASTPPATSWSYNEQFF
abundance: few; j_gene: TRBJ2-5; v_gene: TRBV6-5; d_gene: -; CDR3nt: TGTGCCAGCAGTTACTCGAGATCAGGACAAGAGACCCAGTACTTC; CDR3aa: CASSYSRSGQETQYF
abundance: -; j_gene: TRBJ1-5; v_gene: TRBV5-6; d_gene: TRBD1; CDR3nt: TGTACCAGCAGCCGGACAGGGGGAAGTCAGCCCCAGCATTTT; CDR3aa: CTSSRTGGSQPQHF
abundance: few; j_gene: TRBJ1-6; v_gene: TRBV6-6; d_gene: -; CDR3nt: TGTGCCAGCAGAACGGACGGCTCCTATAATTCACCCCTCCACTTT; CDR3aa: CASRTDGSYNSPLHF
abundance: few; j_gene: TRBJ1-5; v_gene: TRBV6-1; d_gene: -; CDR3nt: TGTGCCAGCAGTGAAGCCTTCTCCTGGGAGCCCCAGCATTTT; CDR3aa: CASSEAFSWEPQHF
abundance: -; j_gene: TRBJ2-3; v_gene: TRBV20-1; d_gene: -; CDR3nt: TGCAATGCTAGAAACAAGGGGGATCAGCCCCAGTATTTT; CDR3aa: CNARNKGDQPQYF
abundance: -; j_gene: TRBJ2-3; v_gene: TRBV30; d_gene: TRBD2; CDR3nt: TGTGCCTCGATATTAGCGGGGGCCTCGCCAAATACGCAGTATTTT; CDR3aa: CASILAGASPNTQYF
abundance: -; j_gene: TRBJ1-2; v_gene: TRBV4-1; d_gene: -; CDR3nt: TGTGCCAGAAGCCAAGATGCGGCACACCGTGGCTACACCTTC; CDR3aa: CARSQDAAHRGYTF
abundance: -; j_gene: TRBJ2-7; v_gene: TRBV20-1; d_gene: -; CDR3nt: TGCAGTGCTAGAGCCAATGGGGGGATAGCCTACGAGCAGTACTTC; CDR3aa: CSARANGGIAYEQYF
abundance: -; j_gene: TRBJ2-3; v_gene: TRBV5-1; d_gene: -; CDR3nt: TGCGCCAGCAGCTTGGCCGTTGGTGGCACAGATAAGCAGTATTTT; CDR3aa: CASSLAVGGTDKQYF
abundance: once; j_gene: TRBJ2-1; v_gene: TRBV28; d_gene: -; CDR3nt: TGTGCCAGCAATTGGTCGGATGAGCAGTTCTTC; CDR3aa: CASNWSDEQFF
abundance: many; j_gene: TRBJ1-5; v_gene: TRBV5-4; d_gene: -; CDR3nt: TGTGCCAGCAGCTTGGGCGGAGATCAGCCCCAGCATTTT; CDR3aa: CASSLGGDQPQHF
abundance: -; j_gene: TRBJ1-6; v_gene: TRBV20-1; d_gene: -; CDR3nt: TGCAGTGCTAGAGCTAGACGAGTCAATAATTCACCCCTCCACTTT; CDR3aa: CSARARRVNNSPLHF
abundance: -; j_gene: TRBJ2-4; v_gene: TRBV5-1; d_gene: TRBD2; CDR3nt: TGCGCCAGCAGCTCCCCGGAGGCGGGGGGGAAAAACATTCAGTACTTC; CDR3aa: CASSSPEAGGKNIQYF
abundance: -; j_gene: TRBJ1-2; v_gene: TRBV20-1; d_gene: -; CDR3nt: TGCAGTGATGGGGGGCAGAGCTATGGCTACACCTTC; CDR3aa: CSDGGQSYGYTF
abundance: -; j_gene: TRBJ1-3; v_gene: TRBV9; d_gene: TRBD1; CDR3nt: TGTGCCAGCAGCGTAGGGGGTACAGGGGGCACTGGAAACACCATATATTTT; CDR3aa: CASSVGGTGGTGNTIYF
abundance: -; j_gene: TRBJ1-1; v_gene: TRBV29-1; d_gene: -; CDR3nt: TGCAGCGTTTTTCCCAGTGTCAACACTGAAGCTTTCTTT; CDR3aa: CSVFPSVNTEAFF
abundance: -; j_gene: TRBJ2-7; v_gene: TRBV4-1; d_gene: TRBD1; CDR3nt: TGCGTCAGCAGCCAGACAGGGTCCTACGAGCAGTACTTC; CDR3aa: CVSSQTGSYEQYF
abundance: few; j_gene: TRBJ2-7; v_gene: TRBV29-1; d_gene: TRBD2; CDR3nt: TGCAGCGTTGCGGCTAGCGGGAGGTCTTCCGAGCAGTACTTC; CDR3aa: CSVAASGRSSEQYF
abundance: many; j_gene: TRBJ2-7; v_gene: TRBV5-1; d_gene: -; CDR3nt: TGCGCCAGCAGTCTTTCCCTAGGGGGTCAAACCTACGAGCAGTACTTC; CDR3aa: CASSLSLGGQTYEQYF
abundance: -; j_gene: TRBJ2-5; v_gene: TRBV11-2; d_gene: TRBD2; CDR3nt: TGTGCCAGCAGCACGGGACTAACGGGCCTACAAGAGACCCAGTACTTC; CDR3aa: CASSTGLTGLQETQYF
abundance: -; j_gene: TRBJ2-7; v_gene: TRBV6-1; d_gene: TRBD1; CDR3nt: TGTGCCAGCGAGAAGTGGGACAGCTCCTACGAGCAGTATTTC; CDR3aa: CASEKWDSSYEQYF
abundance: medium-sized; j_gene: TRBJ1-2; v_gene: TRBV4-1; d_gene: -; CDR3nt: TGCGCCAGCAGCCCGGACAGCACCTCTTTCGGCTACACCTTC; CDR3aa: CASSPDSTSFGYTF
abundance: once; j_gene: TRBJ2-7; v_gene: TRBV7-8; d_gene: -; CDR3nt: TGTGCCAACAGCTTAGGGCATTTAAGCGGAGTGATGTACGAGCAGTACTTC; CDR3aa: CANSLGHLSGVMYEQYF
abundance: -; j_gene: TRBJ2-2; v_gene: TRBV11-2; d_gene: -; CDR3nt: TGTGCCAGCACCATAGAGGGGCCCGGGGAGCTGTTTTTT; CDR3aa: CASTIEGPGELFF
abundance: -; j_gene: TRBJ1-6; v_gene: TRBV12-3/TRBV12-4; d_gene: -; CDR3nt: TGTGCCTGCAGTGACAGGAGTCATAATTCACACCTCCACTTT; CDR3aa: CACSDRSHNSHLHF
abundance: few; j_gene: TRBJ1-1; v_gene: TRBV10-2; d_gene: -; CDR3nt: TGCGCCAGCAGTGACCCCGACGGGGCTGGCACTGAAGCTTTCTTT; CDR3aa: CASSDPDGAGTEAFF
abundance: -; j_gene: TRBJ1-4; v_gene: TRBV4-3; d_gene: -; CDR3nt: TGCGCCAGCAGCCAAGAGTGCCCAGGGGTCGTTGAAAAACTGTTTTTT; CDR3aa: CASSQECPGVVEKLFF
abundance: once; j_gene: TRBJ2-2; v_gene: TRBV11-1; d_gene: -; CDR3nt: TGTGCCAGCAGCCAACAAGCTGGCGGCACGGGGGAGCTGTTTTTC; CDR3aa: CASSQQAGGTGELFF
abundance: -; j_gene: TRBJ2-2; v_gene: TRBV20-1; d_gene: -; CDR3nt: TGCAGTGCTAGTAAGAAGACCGGGGAGCTGTCTTTT; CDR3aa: CSASKKTGELSF
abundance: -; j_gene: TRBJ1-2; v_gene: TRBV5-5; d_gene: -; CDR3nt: TGTGCCGGAGCGGTGGGCCTGGAGTATGGCTACACCTTC; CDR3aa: CAGAVGLEYGYTF
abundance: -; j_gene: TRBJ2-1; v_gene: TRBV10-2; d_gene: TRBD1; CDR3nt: TGCGCCAGCAGTGATTCGGGAGGAACAGGGGGCTACAATGAACAGTTCTTC; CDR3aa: CASSDSGGTGGYNEQFF
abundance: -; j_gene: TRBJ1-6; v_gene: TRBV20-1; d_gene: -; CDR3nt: TGCAGTGCTAGACCACGGGTTCGGTCACCTAAAATTAATTCACCCCTCCACTTT; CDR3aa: CSARPRVRSPKINSPLHF
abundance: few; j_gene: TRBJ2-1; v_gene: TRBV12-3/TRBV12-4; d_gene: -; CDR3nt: TGTGCCAGCAATTTAGCGGTTGGGGGCACCTGGGATGAGCAGTTCTTC; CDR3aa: CASNLAVGGTWDEQFF
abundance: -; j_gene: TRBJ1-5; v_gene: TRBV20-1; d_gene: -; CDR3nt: TGCAGTGCTAAAGATCGGCAGGCTACACCCAATCAGCCCCAGCATTTT; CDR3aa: CSAKDRQATPNQPQHF
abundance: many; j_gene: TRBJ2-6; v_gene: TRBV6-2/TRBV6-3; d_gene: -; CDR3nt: TGTGCCAGCAGTTACGGCGGGCTTGGTGGGGCCAACGTCCTGACTTTC; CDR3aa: CASSYGGLGGANVLTF